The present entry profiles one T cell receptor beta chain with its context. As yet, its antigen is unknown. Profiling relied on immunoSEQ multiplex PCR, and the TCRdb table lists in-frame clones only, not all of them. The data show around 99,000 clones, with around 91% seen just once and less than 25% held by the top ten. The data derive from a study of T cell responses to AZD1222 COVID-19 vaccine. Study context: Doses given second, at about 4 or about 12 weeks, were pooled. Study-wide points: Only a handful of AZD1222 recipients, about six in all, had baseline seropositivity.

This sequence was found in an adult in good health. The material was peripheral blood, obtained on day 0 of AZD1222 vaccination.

The CDR3 DNA reads as TGTGCCAGCAGCTTAGGGACGTTGGGAAACACCATATATTTT. Protein: CASSLGTLGNTIYF. The chain uses TRBV7-2 and TRBJ1-3, with D hard to call. Per the germline V gene, CDR1 is SGHTA and CDR2 is FQGNSA. CDR3 length: 14 residues. V was cut by 1 base and J by 4 bases, with 8 bases left in between.